This T cell receptor (beta chain) comes out of a study of naive and memory T cell subsets. After removal of 6 bases from V and 2 bases from J, the junction contained 8 bases not matched to a gene. The CDR3 runs 16 residues. Germline CDR1 reads SGHTA; CDR2 reads FQGNSA. The library had UMIs added by 3' ligation of an oligonucleotide to TCR cDNA. Cells were not sorted; total RNA input targeted about 1 to 1000 ng. The SP2 primer and nested alpha and beta constant region primers amplified ligated cDNA in four rounds. From the 5' RACE reads, TCRdb called clonotypes with MiXCR, one entry per CDR3 protein. This sample carries tens of thousands of distinct CDR3 sequences, 6% to 8.5% of them seen once, and the ten largest clones take approximately 10%.

V gene TRBV7-2 combines with J gene TRBJ2-3; 10 positions agree with TRBD2. The sequence derives from a female donor in good health. The CDR3 loop is CASRLAGPISTDTQYF. The DNA of the CDR3 is TGTGCCAGCAGACTAGCGGGGCCAATTTCCACAGATACGCAGTATTTT.